Presented here are 13 T cell receptor beta chains from one specimen sequenced in a study of post-analysis software for immune sequencing data. Unique molecular identifiers were built into the TCR beta cDNA libraries. Using its own MiXCR run on the PCR reads, TCRdb lists one record per CDR3 protein. The data hold around 500,000 distinct CDR3 sequences, with around a third observed a single time. Findings of the study overall: TRBV segments more frequent in patients than in controls numbered about five and included TRBV5-6, TRBV5-1 and TRBV20-1.

These receptors lack a known antigen. The sequenced sample was blood. The source is a girl between 2 and 17 years old with multiple sclerosis.

This clonotype was observed a handful of times. This sequence joins TRBV6-5 and TRBJ1-1; 7 positions agree with TRBD1. Per the germline V gene, CDR1 is MNHEY and CDR2 is SVGAGI. With V trimmed by 5 bases and J by 4 bases, 7 bases remained unmatched. The CDR3 length is 14 residues. The CDR3 reads CASSKDRVVTEAFF. DNA for the CDR3: TGTGCCAGCAGTAAAGACAGGGTGGTCACTGAAGCTTTCTTT.

The CDR3 here is CASSDSFLSFQPQHF. CDR3 in DNA: TGTGCCAGCAGTGACTCCTTCCTGTCCTTTCAGCCCCAGCATTTT. V usage is TRBV6-1 and J usage is TRBJ1-5; unclear D gene. Germline CDR1 is MNHNS and CDR2 is SASEGT. The germline V and J ends were trimmed by 3 bases and 6 bases, with 15 bases remaining between them. This CDR3 comprises 15 residues.

The chain is built from TRBV29-1 and TRBJ1-2; TRBD1 matches 7 bases. This CDR3 comprises 13 residues. The V gene end was trimmed by 3 bases and the J gene end by 3 bases; junction bases not matched to a gene: 4. Germline V gives CDR1 SQVTM, CDR2 ANQGSEA. Here the CDR3 DNA reads TGCAGCGTTGACGGAGACAGGGACTATGGCTACACCTTC. Residues: CSVDGDRDYGYTF.

This clonotype was counted many times. V usage is TRBV27 and J usage is TRBJ2-3; TRBD1 matches 11 bases. Germline CDR1 MNHEY, CDR2 SMNVEV (reference sequence). The CDR3 covers 16 residues. The V and J ends lost 2 bases and 5 bases, in that order; junction bases with no gene match: 6. CDR3 in amino acids: CASSLPGQGAGDTQYF. The DNA of the CDR3 is TGTGCCAGCAGTTTACCAGGACAGGGGGCGGGAGATACGCAGTATTTT.

This clonotype was seen only once. The rearrangement uses TRBV12-3 or TRBV12-4 and TRBJ1-2; tentatively, D is TRBD1 (5 bases). Trimming cost V 3 bases and J 0 bases, with 17 bases left between them. This CDR3 contains 17 residues. CDR3 sequence: CASSLIRTPMTNYGYTF. Here the CDR3 DNA reads TGTGCCAGCAGTTTGATCAGGACACCTATGACTAACTATGGCTACACCTTC.

This chain connects TRBV7-2 to TRBJ1-5, with a tentative D call TRBD1 (6 bases). The V and J ends lost 5 bases and 0 bases respectively, with 11 bases between them. This CDR3 is built from 15 residues. Germline V gene lookup returns CDR1 SGHTA and CDR2 FQGNSA. The CDR3 loop is CASSRTAYSNQPQHF. For the CDR3, the DNA is TGTGCCAGCAGCCGGACAGCGTATAGCAATCAGCCCCAGCATTTT.

V gene TRBV3-1 combines with J gene TRBJ1-4; D might be TRBD1 (5 bases). The V and J ends lost 1 base and 3 bases respectively, with 15 bases between them. In germline, CDR1 is LGHDT, CDR2 YNNKEL (reference sequence). This CDR3 contains 17 residues. CDR3 loop: CASSQGAGVGANEKLFF. The DNA of the CDR3 is TGTGCCAGCAGCCAAGGCGCTGGGGTAGGGGCTAATGAAAAACTGTTTTTT.

The chain recombines TRBV7-2 with TRBJ2-5; maybe TRBD2 (5 bases). The CDR3 consists of 14 residues. CDR1 is SGHTA, CDR2 FQGNSA, per germline. V was trimmed by 1 base and J by 5 bases, leaving 11 bases between them. CDR3 loop: CASSLVGAWETQYF. CDR3 coding DNA: TGTGCCAGCAGCTTAGTGGGAGCTTGGGAGACCCAGTACTTC. The full variable domain, rest sourced from reference TRBV7-2 and TRBJ2-5, is GAGVSQSPSNKVTEKGKDVELRCDPISGHTALYWYRQSLGQGLEFLIYFQGNSAPDKSGLPSDRFSAERTGGSVSTLTIQRTQQEDSAVYLCASSLVGAWETQYFGPGTRLLVL.

This clonotype was observed a handful of times. The V and J genes are TRBV12-3 or TRBV12-4 and TRBJ2-5; maybe TRBD1 (5 bases). V lost 1 base and J 1 base, leaving 16 bases between the germline ends. This CDR3 contains 17 residues. The CDR3 DNA is TGTGCCAGCAGTTTAGTATTCGGCAGGGATCTCCAAGAGACCCAGTACTTC. It translates to CASSLVFGRDLQETQYF.

This clonotype has more than one count but fewer than ten. The gene calls are TRBV29-1 and TRBJ2-1; TRBD2 agrees at 12 bases. The V gene end was trimmed by 3 bases and the J gene end by 11 bases; junction bases not matched to a gene: 17. The CDR3 has 17 residues. The germline CDR1 and CDR2 sequences are SQVTM and ANQGSEA. The CDR3 DNA reads as TGCAGCGTTGACTTTGGGGCTAGCGGGGGGGCCCTAAGCAAGCAGTTCTTC. The encoded protein is CSVDFGASGGALSKQFF.

The chain couples TRBV6-5 to TRBJ2-1, with TRBD2 matching over 10 bases. This CDR3 has 15 amino acids. V lost 0 bases, J lost 7 bases, and 3 bases stayed unmatched. CDR1 is MNHEY and CDR2 is SVGAGI in the germline V gene. CDR3 sequence reads: CASSYSTLAGNEQFF. The CDR3 DNA follows: TGTGCCAGCAGTTACTCGACACTAGCGGGGAATGAGCAGTTCTTC.

This clonotype has just a few counts. The V and J genes are TRBV12-3 or TRBV12-4 and TRBJ1-6; TRBD1 is a possible D gene (5 bases). V gave up 6 bases and J gave up 9 bases, with 12 bases separating them. The CDR3 covers 13 residues. CDR3 bases: TGTGCCAGCAGCCGCGAGGGGAGTTCACCCCTCCACTTT. This sequence encodes CASSREGSSPLHF.

The chain combines TRBV12-3 or TRBV12-4 with TRBJ2-4, with TRBD1 as a possible D gene (6 bases). Gene TRBJ2-7 matches the end of the DNA better, so the J call may be wrong. The CDR3 extends over 13 amino acids. DNA for the CDR3: TGTGCCAGCAGTTTAGATTCCAGGGGCGAGCAGTACTTC. Protein sequence: CASSLDSRGEQYF.